These 9 T cell receptor beta chains originate from one sample sequenced in a study of T-cell reconstitution after alpha-beta-depleted transplantation in children. Unique molecular identifiers were incorporated during preparation of the TCRbeta library. TCRdb called the PCR reads again in MiXCR, with one record for every CDR3 protein. The sample lists just under 550,000 distinct CDR3 sequences; 18% were seen once. The material sequenced was PBMCs from the stem cell graft donor, taken from the stem cell graft. The receptor set was obtained from a human donor who donated a stem cell graft to a child with acute lymphoblastic leukemia.

This clonotype was picked up a small number of times. The rearrangement uses TRBV11-2 and TRBJ2-1, with 14 bases that match TRBD2. Germline assignment: CDR1 SGHAT and CDR2 FQNNGV. V lost 2 bases, J lost 0 bases, and 6 bases stayed unmatched. The CDR3 sequence is 19 residues long. The CDR3 DNA reads as TGTGCCAGCAGCTTACCCCAGACTAGCGGGAGGGGCTCCTACAATGAGCAGTTCTTC. It encodes CASSLPQTSGRGSYNEQFF.

The J gene is TRBJ1-3, the V gene TRBV20-1, with no clear D. Trimming pared 3 bases from V and 4 bases from J, leaving 10 bases between. Germline CDR1 and CDR2: DFQATT and SNEGSKA (reference sequence). The CDR3 extends over 13 amino acids. In DNA form, the CDR3 reads TGCAGTGCTAGCCCGGGGATCGGAAACACCATATATTTT. Translation gives CSASPGIGNTIYF.

The chain employs TRBV15 and TRBJ2-1; D is perhaps TRBD1 or TRBD2 (5 bases each). V was shortened by 0 bases and J by 9 bases, with 18 bases between the two germline ends. Germline lookup yields CDR1 LNHNV and CDR2 YYDKDF (reference sequence). This CDR3 has 16 residues. The CDR3 loop is CATSRDRESTMGEQFF. CDR3 DNA sequence: TGTGCCACCAGCAGAGACAGGGAGTCAACAATGGGTGAGCAGTTCTTC. Looking up the rest from reference TRBV15 and TRBJ2-1 gives the full variable domain: DAMVIQNPRYQVTQFGKPVTLSCSQTLNHNVMYWYQQKSSQAPKLLFHYYDKDFNNEADTPDNFQSRRPNTSFCFLDIRSPGLGDTAMYLCATSRDRESTMGEQFFGPGTRLTVL.

V gene TRBV12-3 or TRBV12-4 combines with J gene TRBJ2-7; 11 bases agree with TRBD2. CDR3 length: 15 residues. V dropped 6 bases and J dropped 2; count of bases not matched to a gene: 6. CDR3 amino acids: CASSYRTSGPYEQYF. CDR3 nucleotide sequence: TGTGCCAGCAGCTACCGGACTAGCGGGCCCTACGAGCAGTACTTC.

The chain recombines TRBV12-3 or TRBV12-4 with TRBJ2-1; TRBD2 matches at 9 bases. The CDR3 loop spans 18 amino acids. The ends lost 2 bases at V and 1 base at J; junction bases unmatched: 9. This chain's CDR3 is CASSLRGIAGVSYNEQFF. CDR3 sequence (DNA): TGTGCCAGCAGTTTACGCGGAATAGCGGGAGTTTCCTACAATGAGCAGTTCTTC.

This clonotype turned up a few times. The DNA of the CDR3 is TGTGCCAGCAGTTTTCGTAGGCAAGCAACTAATGAAAAACTGTTTTTT. This gives the protein CASSFRRQATNEKLFF. The J gene is TRBJ1-4, the V gene TRBV6-5; D remains ambiguous. V was pared by 4 bases and J by 0 bases, with 12 bases between. The CDR3 contains 16 residues. Germline lookup yields CDR1 MNHEY and CDR2 SVGAGI.

The V call is TRBV27, the J call TRBJ2-3; D possibly uses TRBD1 or TRBD2 (5 bases each). This CDR3 region has 16 residues. Germline V gene sequence: CDR1 MNHEY, CDR2 SMNVEV (reference sequence). V was cut by 6 bases and J by 4 bases, with 20 bases left in between. CDR3 sequence reads: CASSPPGLAAPDTQYF. CDR3 nucleotide sequence: TGTGCCAGCAGCCCGCCGGGGCTAGCTGCCCCAGATACGCAGTATTTT.

This clonotype was seen a few times. This chain connects TRBV15 to TRBJ2-2; 11 nucleotides match TRBD1. CDR1 is LNHNV and CDR2 is YYDKDF in the germline V gene (reference sequence). The CDR3 contains 18 residues. The V segment lost 3 bases and the J segment 5 bases; nucleotides outside the gene matches: 11. CDR3 bases: TGTGCCACCAGCAGGCACGCGGGACAGGGGGTAGGAACCGGGGAGCTGTTTTTT. Translated, it gives CATSRHAGQGVGTGELFF.

The V and J genes are TRBV15 and TRBJ2-1, with 8 bases matching TRBD2. Germline CDR1 reads LNHNV; CDR2 reads YYDKDF (reference sequence). The CDR3 loop spans 13 amino acids. Trimming cost V 8 bases and J 9 bases; bases outside gene matches: 9. CDR3 DNA: TGTGCCACCGCTCGCGGGGGGAGGTTTGAGCAGTTCTTC. Residues: CATARGGRFEQFF. The complete variable domain, with remaining parts taken from reference TRBV15 and TRBJ2-1, reads DAMVIQNPRYQVTQFGKPVTLSCSQTLNHNVMYWYQQKSSQAPKLLFHYYDKDFNNEADTPDNFQSRRPNTSFCFLDIRSPGLGDTAMYLCATARGGRFEQFFGPGTRLTVL.